The subject of this entry is one TCR beta chain. The antigen is unknown. The entry originates in a study of glioma-infiltrating T cells. Study-level findings and limits: Tissue-blood divergence was below expectation in non-neoplastic patients, above in gliomas. Tissue and blood shared very few CDR3 sequences.

In germline, CDR1 is MNHNY, CDR2 SVGAGI (reference sequence). V shed 2 bases and J shed 0 bases, with 17 bases lying between them. The CDR3 is made up of 17 amino acids. The iRepertoire nested amplicon-rescue multiplex PCR amplified TCR alpha and beta CDR3s from RNA. TCRdb re-derived calls from the multiplex PCR reads in MiXCR, one entry per CDR3 protein. The sample comprises about 140,000 distinct CDR3 sequences, 39% of which are singletons, and roughly a fifth rests with the top ten. Source material: glioma tissue, nonneoplastic brain tissue, or PBMCs (not recorded which). The receptor's source is a human donor with low-grade glioma or glioblastoma, undergoing nonglioma brain surgery, or in good health (not recorded which). The V call is TRBV6-6, the J call TRBJ2-7; unclear D gene. Written as DNA, the CDR3 is TGTGCCAGCAGTTACGACCCGACGGTACGCGGCTCCTACGAGCAGTACTTC. Translation: CASSYDPTVRGSYEQYF.